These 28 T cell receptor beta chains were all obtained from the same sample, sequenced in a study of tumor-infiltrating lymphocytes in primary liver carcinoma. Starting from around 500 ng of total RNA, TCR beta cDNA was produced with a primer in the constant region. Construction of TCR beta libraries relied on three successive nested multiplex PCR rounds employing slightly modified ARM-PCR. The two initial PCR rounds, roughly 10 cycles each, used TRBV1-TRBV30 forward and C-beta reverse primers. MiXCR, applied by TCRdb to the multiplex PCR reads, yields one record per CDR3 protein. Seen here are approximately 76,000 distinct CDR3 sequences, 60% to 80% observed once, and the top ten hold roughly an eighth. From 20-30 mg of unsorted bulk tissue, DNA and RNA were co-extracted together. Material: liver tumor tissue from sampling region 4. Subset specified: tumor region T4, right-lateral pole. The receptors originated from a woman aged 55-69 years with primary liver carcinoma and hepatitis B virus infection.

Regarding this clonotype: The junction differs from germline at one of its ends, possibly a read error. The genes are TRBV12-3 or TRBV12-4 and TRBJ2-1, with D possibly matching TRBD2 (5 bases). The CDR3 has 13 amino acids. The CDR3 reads CASSTLPSGEQSF. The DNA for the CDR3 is TGTGCCAGCAGTACCCTCCCAAGCGGTGAGCAGTCCTTC.

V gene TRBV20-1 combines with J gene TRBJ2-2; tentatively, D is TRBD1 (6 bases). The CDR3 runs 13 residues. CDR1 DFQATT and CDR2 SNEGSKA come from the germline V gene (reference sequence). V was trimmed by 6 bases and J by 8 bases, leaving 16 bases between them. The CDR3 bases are TGCAGTGCCAATCAGGGGCGCGGGGGGGAGCTGTTTTTT. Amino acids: CSANQGRGGELFF.

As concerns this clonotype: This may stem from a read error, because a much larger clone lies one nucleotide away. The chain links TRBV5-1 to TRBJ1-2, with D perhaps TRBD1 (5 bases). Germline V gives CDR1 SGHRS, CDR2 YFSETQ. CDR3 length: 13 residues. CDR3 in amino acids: CANSLGLTYGYTF. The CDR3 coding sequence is TGCGCCAACAGCTTGGGGCTGACCTATGGCTACACCTTC.

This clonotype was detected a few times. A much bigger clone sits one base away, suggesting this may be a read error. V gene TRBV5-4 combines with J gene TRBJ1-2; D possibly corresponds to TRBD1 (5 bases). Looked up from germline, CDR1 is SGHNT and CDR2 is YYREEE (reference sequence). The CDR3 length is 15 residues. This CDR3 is CASSERNSQGYDYTF. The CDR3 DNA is TGTGCCAGCAGCGAGCGGAACTCCCAGGGATATGACTACACCTTC. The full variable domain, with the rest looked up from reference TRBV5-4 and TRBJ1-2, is ETGVTQSPTHLIKTRGQQVTLRCSSQSGHNTVSWYQQALGQGPQFIFQYYREEENGRGNFPPRFSGLQFPNYSSELNVNALELDDSALYLCASSERNSQGYDYTFGSGTRLTVV.

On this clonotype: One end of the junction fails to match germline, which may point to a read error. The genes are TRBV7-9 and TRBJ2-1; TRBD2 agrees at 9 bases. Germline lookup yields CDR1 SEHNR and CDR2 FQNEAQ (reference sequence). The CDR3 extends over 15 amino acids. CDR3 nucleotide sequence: TGTGCCAGCAACTTATCGGCGGGAGGGTTGTATGAGCAGTTCTTC. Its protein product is CASNLSAGGLYEQFF.

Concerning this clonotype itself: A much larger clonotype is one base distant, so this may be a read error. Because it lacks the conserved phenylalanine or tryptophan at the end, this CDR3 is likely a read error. The CDR3 sequence is CASSPGPTRGYGYTL. The CDR3 region has the DNA TGCGCCAGCAGCCCTGGCCCGACCCGGGGTTATGGCTACACCTTA. The chain carries TRBV5-1 and TRBJ1-2; D call uncertain. V lost 4 bases to trimming and J lost 5 bases, with 18 bases between them. Germline V CDR1 and CDR2: SGHRS, YFSETQ. There are 15 residues in the CDR3.

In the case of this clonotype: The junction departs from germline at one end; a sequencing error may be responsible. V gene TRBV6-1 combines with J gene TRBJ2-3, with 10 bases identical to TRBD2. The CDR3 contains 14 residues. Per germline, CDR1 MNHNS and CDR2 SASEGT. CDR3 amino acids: CASSGLAGADTRYF. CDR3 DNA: TGTGCCAGCAGTGGTCTAGCGGGAGCAGATACGCGGTATTTT.

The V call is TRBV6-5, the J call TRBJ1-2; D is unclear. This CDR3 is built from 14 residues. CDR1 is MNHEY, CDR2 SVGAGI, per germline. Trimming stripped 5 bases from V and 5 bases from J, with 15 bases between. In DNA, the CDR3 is TGTGCCAGCAGTCCCCTTCCGACACGATATGGCTACACCTTC. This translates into CASSPLPTRYGYTF.

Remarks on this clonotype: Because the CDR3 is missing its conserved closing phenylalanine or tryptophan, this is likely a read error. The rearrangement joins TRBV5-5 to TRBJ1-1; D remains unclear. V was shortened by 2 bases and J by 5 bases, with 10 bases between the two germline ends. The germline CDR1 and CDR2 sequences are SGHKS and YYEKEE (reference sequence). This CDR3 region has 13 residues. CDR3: CASSFSGQTEAFL. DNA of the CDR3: TGTGCCAGCAGCTTTTCTGGGCAGACTGAAGCTTTCCTT.

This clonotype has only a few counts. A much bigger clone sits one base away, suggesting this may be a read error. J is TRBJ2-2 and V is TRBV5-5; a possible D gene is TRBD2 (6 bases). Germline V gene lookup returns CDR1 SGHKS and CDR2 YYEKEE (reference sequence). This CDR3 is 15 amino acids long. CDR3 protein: CVSSLGGPNTGELFF. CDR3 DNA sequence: TGTGTCAGCAGCTTGGGAGGCCCAAACACCGGGGAGCTGTTTTTT.

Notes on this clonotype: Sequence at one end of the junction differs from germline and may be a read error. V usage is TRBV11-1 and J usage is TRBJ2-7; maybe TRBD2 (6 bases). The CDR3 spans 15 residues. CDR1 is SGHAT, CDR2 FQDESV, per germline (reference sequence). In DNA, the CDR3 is TGTGCCAGCAGCACTCGGGCAGCAGGACTACGCGAGCAGTATTTC. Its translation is CASSTRAAGLREQYF.

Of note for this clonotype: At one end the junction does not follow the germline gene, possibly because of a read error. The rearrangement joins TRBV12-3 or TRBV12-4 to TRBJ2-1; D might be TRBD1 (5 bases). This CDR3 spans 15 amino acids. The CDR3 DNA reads TGTGCCAGCAGCAAGACAGTGGGCAGGAGCAATGTGCAGTTCTTC. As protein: CASSKTVGRSNVQFF.

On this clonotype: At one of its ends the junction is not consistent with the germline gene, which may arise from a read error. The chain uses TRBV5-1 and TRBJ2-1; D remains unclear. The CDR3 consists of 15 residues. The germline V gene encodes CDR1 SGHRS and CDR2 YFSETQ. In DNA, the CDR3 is TGCGCCAGCAGCATCACTGACTGGCCCTACAATGGGCAGTTCTTC. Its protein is CASSITDWPYNGQFF.

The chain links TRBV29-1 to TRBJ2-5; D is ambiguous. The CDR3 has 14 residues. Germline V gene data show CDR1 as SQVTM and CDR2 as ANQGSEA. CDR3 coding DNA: TGCATCGTAGGCTCATTCGACGGGTCGGGGACCCAGTACTTC. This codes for CIVGSFDGSGTQYF.

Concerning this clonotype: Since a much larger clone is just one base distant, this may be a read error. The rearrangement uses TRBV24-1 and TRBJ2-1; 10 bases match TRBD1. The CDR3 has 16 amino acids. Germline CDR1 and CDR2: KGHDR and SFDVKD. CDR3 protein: CAVSDRTDRGGNEHFF. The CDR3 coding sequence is TGTGCCGTCAGTGACCGAACGGACAGGGGGGGGAATGAGCATTTCTTC.

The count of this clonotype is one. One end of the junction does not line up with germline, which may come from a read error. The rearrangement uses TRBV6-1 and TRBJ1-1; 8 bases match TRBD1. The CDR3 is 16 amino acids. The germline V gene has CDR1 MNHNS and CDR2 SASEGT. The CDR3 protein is CASSKETGGSNTEAFF. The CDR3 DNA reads TGTGCCAGCAGTAAAGAAACAGGGGGATCAAACACTGAGGCTTTCTTT.

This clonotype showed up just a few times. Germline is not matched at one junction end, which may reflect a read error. CDR3 coding DNA: TGTGCCAGCAGTCGACTCGGACTAGCGGAGGAGCTCTTC. Its protein product is CASSRLGLAEELF. The chain employs TRBV11-1 and TRBJ2-1; 10 bases map to TRBD2. Germline lookup yields CDR1 SGHAT and CDR2 FQDESV (reference sequence). The CDR3 has 13 residues.

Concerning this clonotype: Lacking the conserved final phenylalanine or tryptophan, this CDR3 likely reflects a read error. CDR3 residues: CSARDLRGNQPQHC. The CDR3 nucleotides read TGCAGTGCTAGAGATTTGAGGGGCAATCAGCCCCAGCATTGT. The chain couples TRBV20-1 to TRBJ1-5; no firm D call. There are 14 residues in the CDR3. Per germline, CDR1 DFQATT and CDR2 SNEGSKA (reference sequence). V lost 0 bases to trimming and J lost 2 bases, with 8 bases between them.

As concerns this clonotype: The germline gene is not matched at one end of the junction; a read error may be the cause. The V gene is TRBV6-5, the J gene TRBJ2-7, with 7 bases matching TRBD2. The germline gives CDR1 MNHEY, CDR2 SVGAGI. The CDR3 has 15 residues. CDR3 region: CASSAVVGGYYEHYF. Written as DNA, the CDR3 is TGTGCCAGCAGCGCGGTGGTGGGAGGGTACTACGAGCATTACTTC.

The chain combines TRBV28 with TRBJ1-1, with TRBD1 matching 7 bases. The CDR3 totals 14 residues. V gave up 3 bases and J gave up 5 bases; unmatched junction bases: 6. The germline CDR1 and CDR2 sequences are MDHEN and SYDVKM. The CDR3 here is CASSFRGAPTEAFF. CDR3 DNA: TGTGCCAGCAGTTTCAGGGGGGCCCCTACTGAAGCTTTCTTT.

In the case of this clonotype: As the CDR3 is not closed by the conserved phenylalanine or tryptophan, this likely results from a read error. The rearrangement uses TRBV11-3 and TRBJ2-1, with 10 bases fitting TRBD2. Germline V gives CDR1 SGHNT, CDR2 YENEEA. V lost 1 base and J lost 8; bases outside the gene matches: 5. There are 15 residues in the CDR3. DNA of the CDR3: TGTGCCAGCAGCTTAGGAACTAGCGGGAAGCATGAGCAGTTCCTT. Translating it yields CASSLGTSGKHEQFL.

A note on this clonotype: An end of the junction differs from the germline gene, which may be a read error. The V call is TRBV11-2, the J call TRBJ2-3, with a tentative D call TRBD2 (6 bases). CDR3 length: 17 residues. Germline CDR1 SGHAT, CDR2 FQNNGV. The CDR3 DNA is TGTACCAGCAGCTTAGGAGGGCTAACGTACACGTCAGATACGAAGTATTTT. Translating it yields CTSSLGGLTYTSDTKYF.

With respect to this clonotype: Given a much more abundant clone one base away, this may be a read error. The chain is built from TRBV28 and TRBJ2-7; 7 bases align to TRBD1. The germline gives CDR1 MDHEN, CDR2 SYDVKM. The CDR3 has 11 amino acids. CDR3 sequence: CASRTGYGQYF. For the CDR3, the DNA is TGTGCCAGCAGGACAGGGTACGGGCAGTACTTC.

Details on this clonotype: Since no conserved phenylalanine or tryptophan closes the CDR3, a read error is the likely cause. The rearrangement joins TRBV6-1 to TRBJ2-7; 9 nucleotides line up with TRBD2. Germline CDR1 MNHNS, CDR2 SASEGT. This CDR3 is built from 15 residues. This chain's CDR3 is CVSSGRTSVTYEQYS. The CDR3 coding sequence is TGTGTCAGCAGTGGACGGACTAGCGTCACCTACGAGCAGTACTCC.

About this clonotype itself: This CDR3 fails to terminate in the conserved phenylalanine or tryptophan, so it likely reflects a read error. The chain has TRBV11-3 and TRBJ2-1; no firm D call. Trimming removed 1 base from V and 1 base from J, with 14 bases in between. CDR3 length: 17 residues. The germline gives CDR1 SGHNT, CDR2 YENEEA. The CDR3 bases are TGTGCCAGCAGCTTAGGGTTCGGCAGGCGTTCCTACAATGAGCAGTTCTAC. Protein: CASSLGFGRRSYNEQFY.

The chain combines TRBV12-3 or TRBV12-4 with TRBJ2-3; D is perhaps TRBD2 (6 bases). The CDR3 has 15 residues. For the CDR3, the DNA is TGTGCTAGCGGTTCTGGGGGATTAACCACAGATACGCAGTATTTT. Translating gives CASGSGGLTTDTQYF.

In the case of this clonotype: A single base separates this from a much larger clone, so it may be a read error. CDR3 loop: CASSGTGNSLLHF. The CDR3 region has the DNA TGTGCCAGCAGTGGGACAGGGAATTCACTCCTCCACTTT. This chain connects TRBV25-1 to TRBJ1-6; the match to TRBD1 covers 8 bases. This CDR3 has 13 residues. Germline CDR1 is MGHDK and CDR2 is SYGVNS.

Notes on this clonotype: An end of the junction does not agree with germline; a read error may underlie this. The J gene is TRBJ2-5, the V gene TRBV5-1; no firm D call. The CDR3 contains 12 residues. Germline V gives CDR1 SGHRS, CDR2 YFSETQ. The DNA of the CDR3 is TGCGGCAGCAGTCCCAACCAAGAGACCCAGTATTTC. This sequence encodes CGSSPNQETQYF.